This entry concerns a single TCR beta chain. Its antigen is not identified. Time point reported: pre-sensitization, week 0. Treatment given: therapeutic diphenylcyclopropenone sensitization with weekly scalp DPC. Trimming left V 3 bases short and J 8 bases short, with 17 bases between. This CDR3 is built from 15 residues. Germline assignment: CDR1 WSHSY and CDR2 SAAADI. The data were taken from a study of human T cells and chemical hapten exposure. Study background: Per-sample TCR yield variation was attributed mainly to small pooled library volume differences.

Unique molecular identifiers were affixed to discrete cDNA molecules within the library. As processed by the authors: Per-sample TCR counts ranged from about 20,000 to 690,600, median roughly 96,000. TCRdb called the RACE reads again in MiXCR, with one record for every CDR3 protein. The V and J calls and clone size are TCRdb's, not the authors'. Of 85,000 to 130,000 distinct CDR3 sequences in the sample, roughly 12% were seen once. The study's findings and limits: There was no change with DPC sensitization in TCRs above 1 in 1000 frequency.

The starting material was whole blood, obtained in connection with sensitization to the hapten diphenylcyclopropenone (DPC). The TCR was taken from a woman aged 50 to 65 with alopecia areata. Some clones in this sample may be carry-over from other donors' samples. The chain combines TRBV10-2 with TRBJ2-1, with a possible D match to TRBD1 (5 bases). The chain's CDR3 is CASSDPGQTSHEQFF. CDR3 DNA: TGCGCCAGCAGTGACCCCGGACAAACCTCTCATGAGCAGTTCTTC.